The 27 T cell receptor beta chains reported below all come from one sample, sequenced in a study of cytomegalovirus exposure and HLA in healthy donors. PCR primers comprised 60 Vbeta and 13 Jbeta primers. The data were produced by immunoSEQ multiplex PCR, yet TCRdb's version contains in-frame clones alone and is incomplete. The sample records 160,000 or so clones, 80% to 85% being singletons. The source material was PBMCs. Receptor source: a man younger than 30 in good health and CMV-seronegative.

The chain uses TRBV19 and TRBJ2-2; the match to TRBD2 covers 7 bases. The CDR3 is 14 amino acids. J was trimmed by 5 bases and V by 7 bases; bases with no gene match: 7. In germline, CDR1 is LNHDA, CDR2 SQIVND (reference sequence). The CDR3: CASKGGSGTGELFF. Written as DNA, the CDR3 is TGTGCCAGTAAGGGCGGGAGCGGAACCGGGGAGCTGTTTTTT.

V and J are TRBV7-9 and TRBJ2-2, with TRBD1 identical over 7 bases. The CDR3 totals 14 residues. The germline V gene has CDR1 SEHNR and CDR2 FQNEAQ (reference sequence). V was clipped by 6 bases and J by 4 bases; unmatched bases: 5. The CDR3 bases are TGTGCCAGCAGGGGGGACAGCCGCACCGGGGAGCTGTTTTTT. It translates to CASRGDSRTGELFF. The entire variable domain, with the rest obtained from reference TRBV7-9 and TRBJ2-2, is as follows: DTGVSQNPRHKITKRGQNVTFRCDPISEHNRLYWYRQTLGQGPEFLTYFQNEAQLEKSRLLSDRFSAERPKGSFSTLEIQRTEQGDSAMYLCASRGDSRTGELFFGEGSRLTVL.

The chain is built from TRBV5-1 and TRBJ2-5; 14 positions match TRBD2. The trim removed 4 bases at V and 2 bases at J, leaving 7 bases unmatched. Germline CDR1 is SGHRS and CDR2 is YFSETQ. The CDR3 covers 17 residues. This CDR3 reads CASSLGLAGVVQETQYF. The CDR3 bases are TGCGCCAGCAGCCTGGGACTAGCGGGAGTAGTGCAAGAGACCCAGTACTTC.

This chain connects TRBV7-2 to TRBJ2-5, with D unresolved. Trimming removed 3 bases from V and 4 bases from J, with 3 bases in between. Germline-derived CDR1 and CDR2 are SGHTA and FQGNSA. The CDR3 loop spans 11 amino acids. CDR3 bases: TGTGCCAGCAGCTTCGGAGAGACCCAGTACTTC. As protein: CASSFGETQYF.

This clone was recorded a few times. The V gene is TRBV28, the J gene TRBJ1-1; 8 bases agree with TRBD1. CDR1 and CDR2 (germline): MDHEN, SYDVKM. CDR3 size: 12 residues. Losses at the gene ends were 9 bases for V and 13 bases for J; bases not matched to a gene: 13. CDR3 bases: TGTGCCAGTCACACAGGGGGGACCCTAGGTTTCTTT. It is translated as CASHTGGTLGFF.

A note on this clone: One end of the junction varies from germline; a read error may be responsible. The chain links TRBV7-2 to TRBJ2-3, with TRBD1 matching 10 bases. The germline CDR1 and CDR2 sequences are SGHTA and FQGNSA. The CDR3 totals 16 residues. The CDR3 DNA sequence: TGTGCCAGCAGCACCACGGGACAGGGGCAAGCAGATGCGCAGTATTTT. It encodes CASSTTGQGQADAQYF.

Concerning this clone: At one boundary the junction diverges from the germline segment, which might be a read error. The chain is built from TRBV6-5 and TRBJ2-2, with D possibly matching TRBD1 (6 bases). Germline V gene data show CDR1 as MNHEY and CDR2 as SVGAGI. CDR3 size: 15 residues. The CDR3 spells CASSYSGTPTGELFF. The CDR3 DNA reads TGTGCCAGCAGCTACTCCGGGACACCCACCGGGGAGCTGTTTTTT.

The V gene is TRBV5-1, the J gene TRBJ2-7, with 7 positions matching TRBD1. Germline V lookup: CDR1 SGHRS, CDR2 YFSETQ. CDR3 length: 13 residues. With V trimmed by 3 bases and J by 5 bases, 5 bases remained unmatched. As DNA, the CDR3 is TGCGCCAGCAGCTGGGGACAGTCGAACGAGCAGTACTTC. It translates to CASSWGQSNEQYF.

This chain joins TRBV4-3 and TRBJ2-1; TRBD1 is a possible D gene (5 bases). Germline lookup yields CDR1 LGHNA and CDR2 YSLEER. This CDR3 comprises 13 residues. V was pared by 0 bases and J by 13 bases, with 13 bases between. The CDR3 spells CASSQDRSGPQFF. The CDR3 DNA reads TGCGCCAGCAGCCAAGATCGTTCAGGGCCCCAGTTCTTC.

The V and J genes are TRBV4-2 and TRBJ1-1; 7 bases fit TRBD1. The CDR3 is 14 residues long. Germline V gene lookup returns CDR1 LGHNA and CDR2 YNFKEQ. The V and J ends lost 6 bases and 1 base, in that order; junction bases with no gene match: 5. CDR3 sequence: CASSQGDSNTEAFF. In nucleotides, the CDR3 is TGTGCCAGCAGTCAGGGGGATTCGAACACTGAAGCTTTCTTT.

The chain is built from TRBV5-6 and TRBJ1-2; 8 nucleotides line up with TRBD1. Germline lookup yields CDR1 SGHDT and CDR2 YYEEEE. V shed 4 bases and J 5 bases; nucleotides not matched to a gene: 4. The CDR3 totals 13 residues. CDR3 nucleotide sequence: TGTGCCAGCAGCCCCGGGACAGGATATGGCTACACCTTC. It translates to CASSPGTGYGYTF.

The V call is TRBV18, the J call TRBJ2-7; tentative D call: TRBD2 (5 bases). CDR3 length: 14 residues. The germline CDR1 and CDR2 sequences are KGHSH and LQKENI. V lost 6 bases to trimming and J lost 3 bases, with 15 bases between them. CDR3 protein: CASSPAPSSYEQYF. Written as DNA, the CDR3 is TGTGCCAGCTCCCCCGCCCCTAGCAGCTACGAGCAGTACTTC. The full variable domain, completed using reference TRBV18 and TRBJ2-7, is NAGVMQNPRHLVRRRGQEARLRCSPMKGHSHVYWYRQLPEEGLKFMVYLQKENIIDESGMPKERFSAEFPKEGPSILRIQQVVRGDSAAYFCASSPAPSSYEQYFGPGTRLTVT.

The chain joins TRBV28 to TRBJ1-2, with D possibly being TRBD1 (6 bases). The CDR3 spans 13 residues. The V gene's germline CDR1 is MDHEN and CDR2 SYDVKM. V dropped 1 base and J dropped 10 bases, with 13 bases sitting between them. The CDR3 nucleotides read TGTGCCAGCAGTTTATCAGGACAGAGTGTCTACACCTTC. Translating it yields CASSLSGQSVYTF.

V and J are TRBV10-2 and TRBJ2-3; 10 bases map to TRBD2. The trim removed 2 bases at V and 5 bases at J, leaving 13 bases unmatched. The CDR3 is made up of 18 amino acids. Per the germline V gene, CDR1 is WSHSY and CDR2 is SAAADI. In nucleotides, the CDR3 is TGCGCCAGCAGTGAGGCCCGACTAGCGGGCGGGAGGGAAGATACGCAGTATTTT. Protein: CASSEARLAGGREDTQYF.

The V call is TRBV6-6, the J call TRBJ2-7; tentatively, D is TRBD2 (5 bases). V gave up 10 bases and J gave up 4 bases, with 17 bases separating them. The V gene's germline CDR1 is MNHNY and CDR2 SVGAGI (reference sequence). The CDR3 totals 13 residues. As DNA, the CDR3 is TGTGCCACCAACCCGAGAGGGAAATACGAGCAGTACTTC. Protein sequence: CATNPRGKYEQYF.

This sequence joins TRBV29-1 and TRBJ1-5, with D possibly being TRBD1 (5 bases). The germline V and J ends were trimmed by 4 bases and 5 bases, with 12 bases remaining between them. Looked up from germline, CDR1 is SQVTM and CDR2 is ANQGSEA. The CDR3 consists of 13 residues. The CDR3 sequence is CSVGRGLDQPQHF. CDR3 sequence (DNA): TGCAGCGTTGGGCGGGGGTTGGATCAGCCCCAGCATTTT.

V gene TRBV18 combines with J gene TRBJ1-4, with 10 bases matching TRBD1. The junction had 5 bases not matched to a gene; V was cut back by 6 bases and J by 7 bases. Germline values: CDR1 KGHSH, CDR2 LQKENI. This CDR3 has 14 amino acids. The CDR3 region has the DNA TGTGCCAGCTCCCCGGGACAGGGGTTTGAAAAACTGTTTTTT. Translation: CASSPGQGFEKLFF.

The V gene is TRBV19, the J gene TRBJ2-2, with 7 bases identical to TRBD1. The CDR3 contains 14 residues. The J segment lost 3 bases and the V segment lost 4 bases, leaving 2 bases of the junction unmatched. Germline CDR1 is LNHDA and CDR2 is SQIVND (reference sequence). Here the CDR3 reads CASSRDSDTGELFF. As DNA, the CDR3 is TGTGCCAGTAGTAGGGACAGCGACACCGGGGAGCTGTTTTTT.

This clone has a single count. V gene TRBV6-5 combines with J gene TRBJ2-5; 12 bases are a match to TRBD2. The CDR3 consists of 15 residues. Germline CDR1 is MNHEY and CDR2 is SVGAGI. Trimming took 5 bases from V and 2 from J; bases not matched to a gene: 3. CDR3 in amino acids: CASSLAGGRQETQYF. For the CDR3, the DNA is TGTGCCAGCAGTCTAGCGGGGGGGCGACAAGAGACCCAGTACTTC.

The chain joins TRBV5-1 to TRBJ2-3; 8 bases map to TRBD1. Germline V gene lookup returns CDR1 SGHRS and CDR2 YFSETQ. Trimming cost V 3 bases and J 5 bases; bases outside gene matches: 5. The CDR3 is 14 residues long. The CDR3 coding sequence is TGCGCCAGCAGCTCAGACAGGGGAGTAGATACGCAGTATTTT. It encodes CASSSDRGVDTQYF.

The chain couples TRBV11-1 to TRBJ1-4; D is perhaps TRBD1 (6 bases). The CDR3 consists of 13 residues. Germline CDR1 is SGHAT and CDR2 is FQDESV (reference sequence). The V gene lost 1 base and the J gene lost 12 bases, with 12 bases spanning the gap. CDR3 DNA sequence: TGTGCCAGCAGCTTAGTTCTTCGGACAGAACTGTTTTTT. It is translated as CASSLVLRTELFF. Based on the CDR3 plus reference TRBV11-1 and TRBJ1-4, the full variable domain is EAEVAQSPRYKITEKSQAVAFWCDPISGHATLYWYRQILGQGPELLVQFQDESVVDDSQLPKDRFSAERLKGVDSTLKIQPAELGDSAMYLCASSLVLRTELFFGSGTQLSVL.

This sequence joins TRBV5-4 and TRBJ1-1; maybe TRBD1 (6 bases). Germline lookup yields CDR1 SGHNT and CDR2 YYREEE (reference sequence). The CDR3 length is 14 residues. Deletions cut 4 bases from V and 4 bases from J, with 14 bases between. CDR3 region: CASSEDSGRTEAFF. The CDR3 DNA reads as TGTGCCAGCAGCGAGGACAGCGGCCGCACTGAAGCTTTCTTT. Combining the CDR3 with reference TRBV5-4 and TRBJ1-1 gives the whole variable domain ETGVTQSPTHLIKTRGQQVTLRCSSQSGHNTVSWYQQALGQGPQFIFQYYREEENGRGNFPPRFSGLQFPNYSSELNVNALELDDSALYLCASSEDSGRTEAFFGQGTRLTVV.

In the case of this clone: One end of the junction is discordant with germline, which a read error may explain. The V and J genes are TRBV13 and TRBJ2-7, with 7 bases identical to TRBD1. The CDR3 totals 14 residues. The germline gives CDR1 PRHDT, CDR2 FYEKMQ (reference sequence). Written as DNA, the CDR3 is TGTGCCAGCAGCCTAGGGACAGACCTCTACGAGCAGTACTTC. Translation: CASSLGTDLYEQYF.

The chain combines TRBV6-1 with TRBJ2-1, with 7 bases aligning to TRBD2. Germline lookup yields CDR1 MNHNS and CDR2 SASEGT. J gave up 3 bases and V 2 bases, and 10 bases lay outside the gene matches. CDR3 length equals 17 residues. The CDR3 loop is CASSELRPSGLYNEQFF. CDR3 in DNA: TGTGCCAGCAGTGAACTTAGGCCTAGCGGACTCTACAATGAGCAGTTCTTC.

The chain is built from TRBV6-5 and TRBJ2-1; D is possibly TRBD1 (6 bases). This CDR3 is 15 amino acids long. Between the trimmed V and J ends, which lost 6 bases and 3 bases, there was a span of 15 bases. The germline V gene encodes CDR1 MNHEY and CDR2 SVGAGI. The CDR3 here is CASRAGTQGYNEQFF. CDR3 nucleotide sequence: TGTGCCAGCAGAGCCGGGACACAGGGCTACAATGAGCAGTTCTTC.

This clone has just one count. V and J are TRBV9 and TRBJ2-1; TRBD1 matches at 11 bases. This CDR3 has 14 amino acids. The V gene's germline CDR1 is SGDLS and CDR2 YYNGEE. The V segment lost 2 bases and the J segment 8 bases; nucleotides outside the gene matches: 3. This CDR3 is CASSVGTGGYEQFF. The CDR3 DNA is TGTGCCAGCAGCGTGGGGACAGGGGGTTATGAGCAGTTCTTC.

This chain links TRBV13 with TRBJ2-7; TRBD1 might be the D (5 bases). Germline V gene data show CDR1 as PRHDT and CDR2 as FYEKMQ (reference sequence). This CDR3 spans 12 amino acids. The germline V and J ends were trimmed by 6 bases and 4 bases, with 10 bases remaining between them. The CDR3 DNA is TGTGCCAGCAGGGAAACAGGATACGAGCAGTACTTC. As protein: CASRETGYEQYF.